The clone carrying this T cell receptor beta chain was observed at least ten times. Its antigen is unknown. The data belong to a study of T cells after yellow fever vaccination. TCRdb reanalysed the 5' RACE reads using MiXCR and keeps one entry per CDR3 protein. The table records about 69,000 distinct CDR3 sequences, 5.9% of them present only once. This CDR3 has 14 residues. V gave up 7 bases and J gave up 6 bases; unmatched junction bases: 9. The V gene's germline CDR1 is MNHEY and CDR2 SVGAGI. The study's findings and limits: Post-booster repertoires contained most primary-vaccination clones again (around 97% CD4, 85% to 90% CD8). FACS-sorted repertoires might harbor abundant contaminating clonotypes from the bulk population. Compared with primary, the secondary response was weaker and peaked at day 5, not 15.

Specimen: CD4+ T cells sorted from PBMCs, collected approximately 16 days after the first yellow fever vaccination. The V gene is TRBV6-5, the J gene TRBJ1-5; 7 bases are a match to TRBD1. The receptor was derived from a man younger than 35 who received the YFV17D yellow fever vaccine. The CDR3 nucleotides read TGTGCCAGCATGGCGAGGGGGCACAGTCAGCCCCAGCATTTT. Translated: CASMARGHSQPQHF.